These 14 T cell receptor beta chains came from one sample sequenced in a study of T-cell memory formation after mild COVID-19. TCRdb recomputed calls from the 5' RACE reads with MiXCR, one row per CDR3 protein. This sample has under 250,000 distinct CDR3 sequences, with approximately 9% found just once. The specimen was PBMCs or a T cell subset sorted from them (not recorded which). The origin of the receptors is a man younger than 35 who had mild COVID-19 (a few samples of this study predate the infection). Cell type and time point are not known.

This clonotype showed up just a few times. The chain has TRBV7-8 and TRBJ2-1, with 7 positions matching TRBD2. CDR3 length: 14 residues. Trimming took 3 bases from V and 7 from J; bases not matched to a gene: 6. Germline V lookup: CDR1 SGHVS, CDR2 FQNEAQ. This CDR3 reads CASSFGRRGNEQFF. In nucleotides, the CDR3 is TGTGCCAGCAGCTTCGGGAGGAGGGGAAATGAGCAGTTCTTC.

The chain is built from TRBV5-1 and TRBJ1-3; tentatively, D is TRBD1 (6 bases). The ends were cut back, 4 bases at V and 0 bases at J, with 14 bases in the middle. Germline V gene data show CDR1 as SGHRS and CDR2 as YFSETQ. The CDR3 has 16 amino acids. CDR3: CASSHGQTSSGNTIYF. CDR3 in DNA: TGCGCCAGCAGCCACGGACAGACTAGCTCTGGAAACACCATATATTTT.

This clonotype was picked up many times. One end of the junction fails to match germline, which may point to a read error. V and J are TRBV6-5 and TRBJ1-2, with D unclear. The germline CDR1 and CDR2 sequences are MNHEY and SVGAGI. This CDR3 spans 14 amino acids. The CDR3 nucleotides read TGTGCCAGCAGTGACTCCACCCGTAAACAGGGCTACACCTTC. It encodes CASSDSTRKQGYTF.

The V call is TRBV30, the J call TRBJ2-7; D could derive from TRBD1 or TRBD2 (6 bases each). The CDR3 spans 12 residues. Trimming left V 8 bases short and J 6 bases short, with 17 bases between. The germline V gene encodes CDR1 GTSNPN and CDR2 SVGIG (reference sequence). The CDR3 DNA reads TGTGCCGGAACAGGGCTGGGAGGCGAGCAGTACTTC. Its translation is CAGTGLGGEQYF.

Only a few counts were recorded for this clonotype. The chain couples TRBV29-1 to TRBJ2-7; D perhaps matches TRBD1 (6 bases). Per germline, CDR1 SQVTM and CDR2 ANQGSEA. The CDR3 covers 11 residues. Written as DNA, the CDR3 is TGCAGTGGGGGCAGCCCCAACGAGCAGTACTTC. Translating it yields CSGGSPNEQYF.

In nucleotides, the CDR3 is TGTGCCAGCAGCCCGGCTTCAGGGTATAGTGGGACCCAGTACTTC. It specifies CASSPASGYSGTQYF. The V gene is TRBV7-2, the J gene TRBJ2-5; tentative D call: TRBD1 (5 bases). Trimming took off 5 bases at V and 7 bases at J, with 20 bases between the two ends. The CDR3 has 15 amino acids. Germline CDR1 and CDR2: SGHTA and FQGNSA. Full variable domain (missing parts from reference TRBV7-2 and TRBJ2-5): GAGVSQSPSNKVTEKGKDVELRCDPISGHTALYWYRQSLGQGLEFLIYFQGNSAPDKSGLPSDRFSAERTGGSVSTLTIQRTQQEDSAVYLCASSPASGYSGTQYFGPGTRLLVL.

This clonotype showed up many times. In DNA, the CDR3 is TGTGCCAGCAGCCAAGGCTTCTATGGCTACACCTTC. Its protein product is CASSQGFYGYTF. The chain couples TRBV3-1 to TRBJ1-2; D not certain. This CDR3 has 12 amino acids. Germline CDR1 reads LGHDT; CDR2 reads YNNKEL (reference sequence). Trimming took 1 base from V and 4 from J, leaving 4 bases between them. Complete variable domain (other parts from reference TRBV3-1 and TRBJ1-2): DTAVSQTPKYLVTQMGNDKSIKCEQNLGHDTMYWYKQDSKKFLKIMFSYNNKELIINETVPNRFSPKSPDKAHLNLHINSLELGDSAVYFCASSQGFYGYTFGSGTRLTVV.

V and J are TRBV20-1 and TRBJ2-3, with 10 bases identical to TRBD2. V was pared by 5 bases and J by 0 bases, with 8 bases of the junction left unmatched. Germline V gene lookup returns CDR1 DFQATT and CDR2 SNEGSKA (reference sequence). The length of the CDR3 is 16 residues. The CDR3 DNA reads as TGCAGTGCTCTCCCCGTAGCGGGGGGCAGCACAGATACGCAGTATTTT. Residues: CSALPVAGGSTDTQYF.

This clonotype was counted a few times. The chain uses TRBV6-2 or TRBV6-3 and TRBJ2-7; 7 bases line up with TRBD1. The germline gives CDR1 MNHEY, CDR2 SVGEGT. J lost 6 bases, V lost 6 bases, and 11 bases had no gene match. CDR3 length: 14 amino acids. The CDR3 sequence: CASSPTGQVLEQYF. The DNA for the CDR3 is TGTGCCAGCAGCCCTACAGGACAGGTCCTCGAGCAGTACTTC.

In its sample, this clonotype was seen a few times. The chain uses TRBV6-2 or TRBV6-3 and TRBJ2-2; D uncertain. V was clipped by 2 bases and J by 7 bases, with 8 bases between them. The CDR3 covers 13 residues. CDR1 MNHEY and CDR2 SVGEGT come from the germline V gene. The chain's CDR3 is CASSYPPIGELFF. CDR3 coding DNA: TGTGCCAGCAGTTACCCTCCAATCGGGGAGCTGTTTTTT.

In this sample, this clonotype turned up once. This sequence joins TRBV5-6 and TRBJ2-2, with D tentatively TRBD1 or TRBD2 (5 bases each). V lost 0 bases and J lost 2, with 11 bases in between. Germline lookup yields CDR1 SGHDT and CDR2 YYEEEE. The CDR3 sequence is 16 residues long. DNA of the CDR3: TGTGCCAGCAGCTTGGATAAGGGGACCAACACCGGGGAGCTGTTTTTT. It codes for CASSLDKGTNTGELFF. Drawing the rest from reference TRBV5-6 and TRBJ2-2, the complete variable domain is DAGVTQSPTHLIKTRGQQVTLRCSPKSGHDTVSWYQQALGQGPQFIFQYYEEEERQRGNFPDRFSGHQFPNYSSELNVNALLLGDSALYLCASSLDKGTNTGELFFGEGSRLTVL.

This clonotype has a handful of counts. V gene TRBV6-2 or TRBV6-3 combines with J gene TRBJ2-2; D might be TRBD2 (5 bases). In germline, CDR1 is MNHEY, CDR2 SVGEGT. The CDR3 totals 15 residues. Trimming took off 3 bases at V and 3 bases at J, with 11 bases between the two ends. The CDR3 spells CASSYIAADTGELFF. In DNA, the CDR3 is TGTGCCAGCAGTTATATAGCAGCGGACACCGGGGAGCTGTTTTTT.

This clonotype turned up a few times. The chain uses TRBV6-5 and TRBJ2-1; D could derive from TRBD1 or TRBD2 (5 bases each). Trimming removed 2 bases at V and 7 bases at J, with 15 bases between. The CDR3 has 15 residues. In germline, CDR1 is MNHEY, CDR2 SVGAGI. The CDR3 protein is CASSYHGTRGNEQFF. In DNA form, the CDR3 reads TGTGCCAGCAGTTACCACGGGACCAGAGGGAATGAGCAGTTCTTC.

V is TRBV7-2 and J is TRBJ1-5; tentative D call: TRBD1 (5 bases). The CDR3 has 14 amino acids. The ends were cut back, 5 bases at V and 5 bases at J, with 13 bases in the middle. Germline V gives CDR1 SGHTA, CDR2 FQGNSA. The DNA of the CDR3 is TGTGCCAGCAGCCGAGCAGGGATACATCAGCCCCAGCATTTT. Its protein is CASSRAGIHQPQHF.